This passage covers 16 T cell receptor beta chains from one sample sequenced in a study of cytomegalovirus exposure and HLA in healthy donors. PCR used 60 Vbeta primers and 13 Jbeta primers. Clones were read by immunoSEQ multiplex PCR, and TCRdb kept only the in-frame ones, dropping some. The sample lists about 140,000 clones; around 78% were seen once. Sequences were obtained from PBMCs. The origin of the receptors is a woman aged 40 to 50 in good health and CMV-seropositive.

V and J are TRBV29-1 and TRBJ2-1; TRBD1 is a possible D gene (6 bases). This CDR3 region has 14 residues. CDR1 is SQVTM, CDR2 ANQGSEA, per germline. V was clipped by 4 bases and J by 4 bases, with 14 bases between them. The CDR3 region is CSVVRTEYYNEQFF. The CDR3 DNA is TGCAGCGTTGTCCGGACAGAGTATTACAATGAGCAGTTCTTC.

The chain joins TRBV5-1 to TRBJ2-1; 13 nucleotides match TRBD2. Germline V CDR1 and CDR2: SGHRS, YFSETQ. J lost 7 bases, V lost 6 bases, and 4 bases had no gene match. The CDR3 covers 14 residues. The CDR3 sequence: CASIRTSGSNEQFF. For the CDR3, the DNA is TGCGCCAGCATCCGGACTAGCGGGAGTAATGAGCAGTTCTTC.

The rearrangement joins TRBV6-1 to TRBJ2-7; 7 bases are a match to TRBD1. This CDR3 contains 16 residues. Germline V CDR1 and CDR2: MNHNS, SASEGT. Trimming cost V 0 bases and J 3 bases; bases outside gene matches: 8. The CDR3 sequence: CASSEAPGGQFYEQYF. The CDR3 nucleotides are TGTGCCAGCAGTGAAGCCCCAGGGGGACAGTTCTACGAGCAGTACTTC.

This chain uses TRBV6-1 with TRBJ1-1; a possible D gene is TRBD1 (6 bases). CDR1 is MNHNS and CDR2 is SASEGT in the germline V gene. CDR3 size: 14 residues. The V end was cut by 4 bases, the J end by 1 base, with 10 bases between. CDR3 coding DNA: TGTGCCAGCAGTGCTAAGGGGGAGAACACTGAAGCTTTCTTT. It translates to CASSAKGENTEAFF.

The rearrangement links TRBV6-1 to TRBJ2-7; 9 bases are shared with TRBD1. The germline gives CDR1 MNHNS, CDR2 SASEGT. This CDR3 is 16 amino acids long. V lost 1 base, J lost 2 bases, and 6 bases stayed unmatched. The CDR3 reads CASSEVSGQGPYEQYF. CDR3 coding DNA: TGTGCCAGCAGTGAAGTTTCGGGACAGGGTCCCTACGAGCAGTACTTC.

The table lists this clone with a few counts. The chain couples TRBV29-1 to TRBJ2-1; D not certain. CDR1 and CDR2 (germline): SQVTM, ANQGSEA. Trimming pared 8 bases from V and 0 bases from J, leaving 11 bases between. The CDR3 is 13 residues long. CDR3 sequence: CSLAAVSYNEQFF. CDR3 nucleotide sequence: TGCAGCCTTGCTGCGGTCTCCTACAATGAGCAGTTCTTC.

J is TRBJ2-5 and V is TRBV11-3, with TRBD2 matching 12 bases. The J call may be faulty, since TRBJ2-7 better matches the DNA end. The CDR3 runs 15 residues. Germline lookup yields CDR1 SGHNT and CDR2 YENEEA. For the CDR3, the DNA is TGTGCCAGCAGCCGACTAGCGGGGGAGGGATACGAGCAGTACTTC. This sequence encodes CASSRLAGEGYEQYF.

This clone has a handful of counts. The V and J genes are TRBV19 and TRBJ2-3; maybe TRBD1 (6 bases). Germline assignment: CDR1 LNHDA and CDR2 SQIVND (reference sequence). V was clipped by 0 bases and J by 2 bases, with 12 bases between them. CDR3 length: 16 amino acids. This chain's CDR3 is CASSIDKGVFTDTQYF. CDR3 nucleotide sequence: TGTGCCAGTAGTATAGATAAGGGGGTATTCACAGATACGCAGTATTTT.

J is TRBJ2-1 and V is TRBV7-9; 11 nucleotides match TRBD2. This CDR3 is 17 amino acids long. Unmatched junction bases numbered 14, after V lost 5 bases and J lost 8 bases. Per germline, CDR1 SEHNR and CDR2 FQNEAQ (reference sequence). The CDR3 reads CASSPGGTSGALDEQFF. The CDR3 coding sequence is TGTGCCAGCAGCCCAGGGGGGACTAGCGGAGCCCTGGATGAGCAGTTCTTC.

The chain recombines TRBV6-1 with TRBJ1-2; the D is unclear. The CDR3 sequence is 15 residues long. V lost 2 bases and J 4 bases, leaving 14 bases between the germline ends. Germline loops: CDR1 MNHNS, CDR2 SASEGT. CDR3: CASSETSDGIYGYTF. DNA for the CDR3: TGTGCCAGCAGTGAAACCTCAGACGGGATCTATGGCTACACCTTC.

The chain recombines TRBV4-1 with TRBJ2-1; no reliable D call. The CDR3 consists of 13 residues. CDR1 is MGHRA and CDR2 is YSYEKL in the germline V gene. Trimming pared 0 bases from V and 15 bases from J, leaving 15 bases between. CDR3 protein: CASSQDTPPRRFF. The CDR3 coding sequence is TGCGCCAGCAGCCAAGATACCCCCCCCCGGAGGTTCTTC.

This chain connects TRBV19 to TRBJ1-1; tentatively, D is TRBD1 (5 bases). V shed 3 bases and J shed 0 bases, with 11 bases lying between them. This CDR3 contains 15 residues. Germline CDR1 and CDR2: LNHDA and SQIVND (reference sequence). The CDR3 here is CASSMEGSLNTEAFF. DNA for the CDR3: TGTGCCAGTAGTATGGAGGGGAGCTTGAACACTGAAGCTTTCTTT.

This clone was observed a few times. The chain recombines TRBV5-1 with TRBJ2-1; possibly TRBD1 for D (6 bases). Trimming removed 5 bases at V and 7 bases at J, with 10 bases between. Looked up from germline, CDR1 is SGHRS and CDR2 is YFSETQ. The CDR3 is 12 residues long. DNA of the CDR3: TGCGCCAGCAGTCGTCAGGGGAATGAGCAGTTCTTC. This codes for CASSRQGNEQFF.

With respect to this clone: Other DNA sequences in the sample encode the same CDR3. This chain uses TRBV28 with TRBJ2-7; 12 positions agree with TRBD1. After removal of 5 bases from V and 1 base from J, the junction contained 3 bases not matched to a gene. The CDR3 totals 15 residues. Germline CDR1 MDHEN, CDR2 SYDVKM. The CDR3 protein is CASSLGQGASYEQYF. In DNA, the CDR3 is TGTGCCAGCAGTCTGGGACAGGGGGCTTCCTACGAGCAGTACTTC.

This CDR3 reads CASRYGGEQPQHF. The CDR3 coding sequence is TGCGCCAGCAGATATGGGGGCGAGCAGCCCCAGCATTTT. The chain has TRBV23-1 and TRBJ1-5, with D possibly matching TRBD1 (6 bases). TRBV23-1 has ORF status, its function being uncertain. V lost 6 bases, J lost 7 bases, and 13 bases lay in between. The CDR3 spans 13 residues.

The chain carries TRBV11-2 and TRBJ2-7; 9 nucleotides match TRBD1. Germline loops: CDR1 SGHAT, CDR2 FQNNGV. The CDR3 spans 15 residues. V shed 5 bases, J shed 2 bases, and the junction held 7 bases outside the gene matches. CDR3 region: CASSTGGAMAYEQYF. The DNA for the CDR3 is TGTGCCAGCAGCACAGGGGGCGCGATGGCCTACGAGCAGTACTTC. The full variable domain, in which reference TRBV11-2 and TRBJ2-7 provide the parts outside the CDR3, is EAGVAQSPRYKIIEKRQSVAFWCNPISGHATLYWYQQILGQGPKLLIQFQNNGVVDDSQLPKDRFSAERLKGVDSTLKIQPAKLEDSAVYLCASSTGGAMAYEQYFGPGTRLTVT.